These 23 T cell receptor beta chains were sequenced from one sample in a study of T-cell reconstitution after alpha-beta-depleted transplantation in children. The TCRbeta library incorporated unique molecular identifiers. A single record per CDR3 protein comes from TCRdb applying MiXCR to the PCR reads. The sample shows some 440,000 distinct CDR3 sequences, about 16% of them seen only once. Specimen: PBMCs, mostly from graft donor cells, collected 360 days after TCRalphabeta/CD19-depleted stem cell transplant. The receptors come from a boy in the first two years of life who had a stem cell transplant for Wiskott-Aldrich syndrome, so the T cells may come from the graft donor.

This chain's CDR3 is CSAPHSNTQYF. CDR3 DNA: TGCAGTGCACCTCATAGCAATACGCAGTATTTT. The chain carries TRBV20-1 and TRBJ2-3; no clear D. The germline V gene encodes CDR1 DFQATT and CDR2 SNEGSKA (reference sequence). V lost 6 bases to trimming and J lost 7 bases, with 11 bases between them. The CDR3 contains 11 residues.

This clonotype was counted a few times. V and J are TRBV2 and TRBJ2-3, with TRBD1 as a possible D gene (5 bases). Trimming shortened V by 0 bases and J by 5 bases, and 6 bases separated the two germline ends. Germline assignment: CDR1 SNHLY and CDR2 FYNNEI. The CDR3 covers 13 residues. The CDR3 DNA reads as TGTGCCAGCAGTGAAGCGCAGGGAGATACGCAGTATTTT. This translates into CASSEAQGDTQYF.

The V gene is TRBV5-1, the J gene TRBJ2-7, with TRBD2 matching 9 bases. This CDR3 is 15 amino acids long. Germline V gene sequence: CDR1 SGHRS, CDR2 YFSETQ. The trim removed 2 bases at V and 7 bases at J, leaving 10 bases unmatched. CDR3 sequence reads: CASSFSGRAQWEQYF. In nucleotides, the CDR3 is TGCGCCAGCAGCTTTAGCGGGAGAGCCCAGTGGGAGCAGTACTTC.

This clonotype was counted a few times. The rearrangement uses TRBV14 and TRBJ2-7, with D uncertain. V was shortened by 2 bases and J by 3 bases, with 17 bases between the two germline ends. The length of the CDR3 is 16 residues. Germline assignment: CDR1 SGHDN and CDR2 FVKESK. CDR3 in DNA: TGTGCCAGCAGCCAATACGACCCGCCGGCGCTCTACGAGCAGTACTTC. Translated, it gives CASSQYDPPALYEQYF.

This clonotype came up a few times. V is TRBV7-2 and J is TRBJ2-1; 12 nucleotides align to TRBD2. The V and J ends lost 4 bases and 7 bases, in that order; junction bases with no gene match: 11. Germline CDR1 reads SGHTA; CDR2 reads FQGNSA. The CDR3 totals 17 residues. This chain's CDR3 is CASSSRLAGVRGNEQFF. The DNA for the CDR3 is TGTGCCAGCAGCTCCAGACTAGCGGGAGTTCGAGGAAATGAGCAGTTCTTC.

This clonotype was counted a few times. The CDR3: CASSLRQGKGNEQFF. The CDR3 nucleotides read TGTGCCAGCAGTTTGCGACAGGGGAAGGGCAATGAGCAGTTCTTC. This sequence joins TRBV12-3 or TRBV12-4 and TRBJ2-1; 8 nucleotides align to TRBD1. The CDR3 consists of 15 residues. V lost 3 bases and J lost 6; bases outside the gene matches: 7.

This clonotype was recorded at least ten times. The rearrangement joins TRBV6-5 to TRBJ2-6; D is uncertain. The CDR3 consists of 14 residues. CDR1 and CDR2 (germline): MNHEY, SVGAGI. V was clipped by 2 bases and J by 1 base, with 3 bases between them. The DNA of the CDR3 is TGTGCCAGCAGTTACAGGTCTGGGGCCAACGTCCTGACTTTC. This gives the protein CASSYRSGANVLTF.

A few counts support this clonotype. The chain carries TRBV7-7 and TRBJ2-3; tentatively, D is TRBD1 or TRBD2 (5 bases each). V gave up 1 base and J gave up 2 bases, with 10 bases separating them. Per the germline V gene, CDR1 is SSHAT and CDR2 is FNYEAQ (reference sequence). The CDR3 runs 15 residues. CDR3 coding DNA: TGTGCCAGCAGCTTAGATGGGGGAGCCACAGATACGCAGTATTTT. This gives the protein CASSLDGGATDTQYF.

The chain joins TRBV30 to TRBJ1-5; D not certain. The germline gives CDR1 GTSNPN, CDR2 SVGIG (reference sequence). V was cut by 0 bases and J by 3 bases, with 6 bases left in between. This CDR3 spans 13 amino acids. CDR3 protein: CAWSVSNNQPQHF. CDR3 bases: TGTGCCTGGAGTGTGTCGAACAATCAGCCCCAGCATTTT.

This clonotype was counted between two and nine times. The V gene is TRBV11-2, the J gene TRBJ1-6; TRBD1 agrees at 7 bases. V trimming: 0 bases; J trimming: 7 bases; junction bases outside the gene matches: 6. Germline lookup yields CDR1 SGHAT and CDR2 FQNNGV. This CDR3 has 16 residues. CDR3: CASSLDHGRGNSPLHF. Written as DNA, the CDR3 is TGTGCCAGCAGCTTAGATCACGGCAGGGGGAATTCACCCCTCCACTTT.

The chain uses TRBV5-4 and TRBJ2-1, with 8 bases lining up with TRBD2. J was trimmed by 5 bases and V by 0 bases; bases with no gene match: 7. There are 16 residues in the CDR3. Germline CDR1 SGHNT, CDR2 YYREEE (reference sequence). For the CDR3, the DNA is TGTGCCAGCAGCTTGGGTGGGGTAGCGGGAAACAATGAGCAGTTCTTC. It is translated as CASSLGGVAGNNEQFF.

The sample holds a few counts of this clonotype. The V gene is TRBV12-3 or TRBV12-4, the J gene TRBJ2-5; D unresolved. V was cut by 3 bases and J by 3 bases, with 11 bases left in between. This CDR3 comprises 14 residues. In DNA, the CDR3 is TGTGCCAGCAGTTTCTCAAGGGCGGAAGAGACCCAGTACTTC. This encodes CASSFSRAEETQYF.

The genes are TRBV6-1 and TRBJ1-4, with 7 bases lining up with TRBD1. V shed 10 bases, J shed 6 bases, and the junction held 17 bases outside the gene matches. Germline V gene sequence: CDR1 MNHNS, CDR2 SASEGT. This CDR3 contains 16 residues. The DNA of the CDR3 is TGTGCCATCTCCCGGGACAGCCGGAGGGGCGATGAAAAACTGTTTTTT. It translates to CAISRDSRRGDEKLFF.

The chain couples TRBV20-1 to TRBJ2-2, with D tentatively TRBD2 (6 bases). The CDR3 spans 15 residues. Per the germline V gene, CDR1 is DFQATT and CDR2 is SNEGSKA (reference sequence). V was shortened by 1 base and J by 4 bases, with 13 bases between the two germline ends. CDR3: CSARATRKITGELFF. The CDR3 DNA is TGCAGTGCTAGAGCGACTAGAAAGATCACCGGGGAGCTGTTTTTT.

A few counts support this clonotype. The rearrangement uses TRBV9 and TRBJ2-6, with D perhaps matching TRBD1 (6 bases). CDR1 is SGDLS and CDR2 is YYNGEE in the germline V gene. The length of the CDR3 is 17 residues. Trimming took 4 bases from V and 1 from J, leaving 15 bases between them. The CDR3 region has the DNA TGTGCCAGCAGCACCCGACAGGTGATATCTGGGGCCAACGTCCTGACTTTC. Translating it yields CASSTRQVISGANVLTF. Full variable domain (outside the CDR3, taken from reference TRBV9 and TRBJ2-6): DSGVTQTPKHLITATGQRVTLRCSPRSGDLSVYWYQQSLDQGLQFLIQYYNGEERAKGNILERFSAQQFPDLHSELNLSSLELGDSALYFCASSTRQVISGANVLTFGAGSRLTVL.

This clonotype has only a few counts. The chain has TRBV7-8 and TRBJ1-2; D ambiguous. CDR3 length: 12 residues. V dropped 5 bases and J dropped 4 bases, with 8 bases sitting between them. The germline V gene encodes CDR1 SGHVS and CDR2 FQNEAQ. The CDR3 here is CASSDRTYGYTF. The CDR3 DNA reads TGTGCCAGCAGCGACCGGACCTATGGCTACACCTTC.

This clonotype has a handful of counts. The chain links TRBV4-1 to TRBJ2-3; D uncertain. The germline gives CDR1 MGHRA, CDR2 YSYEKL. This CDR3 region has 13 residues. The ends were cut back, 2 bases at V and 1 base at J, with 4 bases in the middle. In DNA form, the CDR3 reads TGCGCCAGCAGCCAACCGGGCACAGATACGCAGTATTTT. As protein: CASSQPGTDTQYF.

A few counts support this clonotype. This chain links TRBV7-8 with TRBJ1-5; maybe TRBD1 (6 bases). Between the trimmed V and J ends, which lost 5 bases and 4 bases, there was a span of 12 bases. CDR1 is SGHVS and CDR2 is FQNEAQ in the germline V gene. This CDR3 is 14 amino acids long. The CDR3 reads CASSTGQLNQPQHF. As DNA, the CDR3 is TGTGCCAGCAGCACAGGACAGCTTAATCAGCCCCAGCATTTT. Using reference TRBV7-8 and TRBJ1-5 for the parts outside the CDR3, the full variable domain is GAGVSQSPRYKVAKRGQDVALRCDPISGHVSLFWYQQALGQGPEFLTYFQNEAQLDKSGLPSDRFFAERPEGSVSTLKIQRTQQEDSAVYLCASSTGQLNQPQHFGDGTRLSIL.

The chain joins TRBV29-1 to TRBJ1-2, with 7 bases fitting TRBD1. The CDR3 loop spans 10 amino acids. Germline CDR1 SQVTM, CDR2 ANQGSEA. With 6 bases clipped from V and 6 bases from J, the junction kept 1 base outside the gene matches. The CDR3 bases are TGCAGCGTCGGGACAGATGGCTACACCTTC. It encodes CSVGTDGYTF.

This clonotype was detected a few times. The chain employs TRBV4-2 and TRBJ2-2, with 8 bases fitting TRBD1. V was pared by 2 bases and J by 2 bases, with 4 bases of the junction left unmatched. CDR3 size: 16 residues. Germline assignment: CDR1 LGHNA and CDR2 YNFKEQ. The CDR3 sequence: CASSQHDRGNTGELFF. CDR3 DNA: TGTGCCAGCAGCCAACACGACAGGGGAAACACCGGGGAGCTGTTTTTT.

This rearrangement joins TRBV4-1 to TRBJ2-7; 9 bases match TRBD2. CDR3 length equals 16 residues. CDR1 is MGHRA, CDR2 YSYEKL, per germline. V shed 4 bases and J 0 bases; nucleotides not matched to a gene: 7. The CDR3 DNA reads TGCGCCAGCAGCCGACTAGCGGAACCCCTCTCCTACGAGCAGTACTTC. Its translation is CASSRLAEPLSYEQYF.

This clonotype was counted between two and nine times. The J gene is TRBJ2-1, the V gene TRBV3-1; D may correspond to TRBD1 or TRBD2 (5 bases each). CDR3 length equals 12 residues. Germline CDR1 and CDR2: LGHDT and YNNKEL (reference sequence). V gave up 4 bases and J gave up 8 bases, with 9 bases separating them. CDR3 coding DNA: TGTGCCAGCAGCCCGCTGGGGGATGAGCAGTTCTTC. The encoded protein is CASSPLGDEQFF.

The chain is built from TRBV20-1 and TRBJ2-3; TRBD1 might be the D (5 bases). Germline V CDR1 and CDR2: DFQATT, SNEGSKA (reference sequence). The CDR3 extends over 13 amino acids. Trimming took off 8 bases at V and 1 base at J, with 13 bases between the two ends. The DNA of the CDR3 is TGCAGTACTTTGGGCAGGGGCACAGATACGCAGTATTTT. Its protein product is CSTLGRGTDTQYF.